The TCR beta chain under discussion was sequenced for a study of shared clonotypes between healthy human individuals. Genomic DNA belonging to each subset was distributed in equal measure over several immunoSEQ plates. Measured with immunoSEQ multiplex PCR; TCRdb has only the in-frame clones, and not every one. The table records some 1 million clones, 65% to 75% of them present only once. This CDR3 region has 16 residues. The trim removed 0 bases at V and 0 bases at J, leaving 3 bases unmatched. Germline CDR1 is SGHRS and CDR2 is YFSETQ. The specimen sequenced was memory CD4+ T cells sorted from blood. The subset denotes: CD45RA-negative fraction. The sequence was collected from a man aged 18-30 years in good health. The chain combines TRBV5-1 with TRBJ2-3; 8 bases match TRBD2. The CDR3: CASSLGAGVSTDTQYF. CDR3 nucleotides: TGCGCCAGCAGCTTGGGAGCGGGGGTCAGCACAGATACGCAGTATTTT.